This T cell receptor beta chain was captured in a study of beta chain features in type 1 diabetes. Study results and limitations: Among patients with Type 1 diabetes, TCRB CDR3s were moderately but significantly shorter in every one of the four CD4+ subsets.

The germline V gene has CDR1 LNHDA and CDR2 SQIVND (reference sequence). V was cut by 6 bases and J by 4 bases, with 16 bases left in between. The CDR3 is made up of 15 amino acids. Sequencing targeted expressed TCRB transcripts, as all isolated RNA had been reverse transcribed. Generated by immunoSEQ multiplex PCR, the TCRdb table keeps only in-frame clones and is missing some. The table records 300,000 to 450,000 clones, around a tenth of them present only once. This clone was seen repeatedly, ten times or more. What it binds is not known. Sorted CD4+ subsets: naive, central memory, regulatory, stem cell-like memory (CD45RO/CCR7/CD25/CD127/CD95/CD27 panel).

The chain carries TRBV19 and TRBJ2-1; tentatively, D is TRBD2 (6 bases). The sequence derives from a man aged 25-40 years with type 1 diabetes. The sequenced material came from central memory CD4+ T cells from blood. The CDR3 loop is CASRVAVQTYNEQFF. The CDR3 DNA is TGTGCCAGTAGGGTAGCGGTCCAAACTTACAATGAGCAGTTCTTC.